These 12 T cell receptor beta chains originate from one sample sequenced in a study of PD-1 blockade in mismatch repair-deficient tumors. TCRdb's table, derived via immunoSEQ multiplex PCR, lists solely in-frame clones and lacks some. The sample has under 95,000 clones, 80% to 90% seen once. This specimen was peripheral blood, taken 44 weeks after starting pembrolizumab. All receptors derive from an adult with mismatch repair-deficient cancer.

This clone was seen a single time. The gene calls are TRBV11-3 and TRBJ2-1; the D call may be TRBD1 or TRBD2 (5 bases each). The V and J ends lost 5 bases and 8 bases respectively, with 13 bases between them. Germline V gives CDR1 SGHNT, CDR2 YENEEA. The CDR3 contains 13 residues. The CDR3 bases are TGTGCCAGCAGCCCGGGGCGTGGGGATGAGCAGTTCTTC. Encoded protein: CASSPGRGDEQFF.

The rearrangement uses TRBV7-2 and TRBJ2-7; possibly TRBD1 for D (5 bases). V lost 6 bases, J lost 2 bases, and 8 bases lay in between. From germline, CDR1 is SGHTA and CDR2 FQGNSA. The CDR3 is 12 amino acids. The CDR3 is CASRGAAYEQYF. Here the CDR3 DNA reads TGTGCCAGCAGAGGGGCCGCCTACGAGCAGTACTTC.

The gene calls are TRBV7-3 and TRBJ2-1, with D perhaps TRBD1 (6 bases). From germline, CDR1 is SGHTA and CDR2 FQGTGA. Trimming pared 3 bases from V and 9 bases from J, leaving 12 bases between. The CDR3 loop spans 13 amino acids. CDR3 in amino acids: CASSLRGTSEQFF. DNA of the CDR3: TGTGCCAGCAGCTTGAGGGGGACCTCTGAGCAGTTCTTC.

CDR3 nucleotide sequence: TGTGCCAGCAGCTCCATAGGGGGGGACTATGGCTACACCTTC. It specifies CASSSIGGDYGYTF. The chain links TRBV7-2 to TRBJ1-2; TRBD1 might be the D (6 bases). Trimming removed 4 bases from V and 3 bases from J, with 12 bases in between. This CDR3 comprises 14 residues. Germline V gives CDR1 SGHTA, CDR2 FQGNSA.

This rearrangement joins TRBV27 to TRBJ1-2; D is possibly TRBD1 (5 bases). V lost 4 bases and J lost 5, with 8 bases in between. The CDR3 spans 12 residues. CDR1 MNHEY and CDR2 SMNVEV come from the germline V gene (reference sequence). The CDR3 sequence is CASSSEGYGYTF. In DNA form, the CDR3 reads TGTGCCAGCAGTTCAGAGGGGTATGGCTACACCTTC.

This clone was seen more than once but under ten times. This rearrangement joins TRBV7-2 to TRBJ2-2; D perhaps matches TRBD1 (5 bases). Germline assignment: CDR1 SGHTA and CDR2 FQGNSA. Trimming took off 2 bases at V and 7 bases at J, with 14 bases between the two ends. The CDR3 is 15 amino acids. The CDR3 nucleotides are TGTGCCAGCAGCTTATTCAAAGGGGCTGTCGGGGAGCTGTTTTTT. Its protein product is CASSLFKGAVGELFF. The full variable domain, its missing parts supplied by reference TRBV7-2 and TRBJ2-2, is GAGVSQSPSNKVTEKGKDVELRCDPISGHTALYWYRQSLGQGLEFLIYFQGNSAPDKSGLPSDRFSAERTGGSVSTLTIQRTQQEDSAVYLCASSLFKGAVGELFFGEGSRLTVL.

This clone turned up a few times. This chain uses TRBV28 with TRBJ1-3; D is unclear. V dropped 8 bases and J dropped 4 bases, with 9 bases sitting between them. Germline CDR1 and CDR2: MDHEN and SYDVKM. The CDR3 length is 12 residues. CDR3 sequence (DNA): TGTGCCAGCTCCCGGGCCGGAAACACCATATATTTT. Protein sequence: CASSRAGNTIYF.

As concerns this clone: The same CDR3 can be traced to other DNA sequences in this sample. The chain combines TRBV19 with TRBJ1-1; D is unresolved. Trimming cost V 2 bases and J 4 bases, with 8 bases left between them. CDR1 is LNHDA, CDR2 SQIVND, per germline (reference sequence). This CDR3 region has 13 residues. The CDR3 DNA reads TGTGCCAGTAGTATAAGTGGGCGCACTGAAGCTTTCTTT. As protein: CASSISGRTEAFF.

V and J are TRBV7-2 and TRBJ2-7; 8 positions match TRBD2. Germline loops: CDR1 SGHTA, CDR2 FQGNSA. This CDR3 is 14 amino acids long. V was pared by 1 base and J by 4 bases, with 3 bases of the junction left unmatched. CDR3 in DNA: TGTGCCAGCAGCTTAGTTCGGGGGGGGTACGAGCAGTACTTC. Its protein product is CASSLVRGGYEQYF. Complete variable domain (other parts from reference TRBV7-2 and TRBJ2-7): GAGVSQSPSNKVTEKGKDVELRCDPISGHTALYWYRQSLGQGLEFLIYFQGNSAPDKSGLPSDRFSAERTGGSVSTLTIQRTQQEDSAVYLCASSLVRGGYEQYFGPGTRLTVT.

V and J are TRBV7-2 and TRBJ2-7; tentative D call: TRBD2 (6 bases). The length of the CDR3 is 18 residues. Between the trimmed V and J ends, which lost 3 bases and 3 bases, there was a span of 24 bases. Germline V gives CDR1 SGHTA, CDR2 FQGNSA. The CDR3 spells CASSLRSSWGEHSYEQYF. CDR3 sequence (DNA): TGTGCCAGCAGCTTGCGATCCAGTTGGGGGGAGCATAGCTACGAGCAGTACTTC.

This CDR3 is CASSLDPAGVNEQFF. CDR3 in DNA: TGTGCCAGCAGCTTAGACCCAGCGGGAGTGAATGAGCAGTTCTTC. The chain combines TRBV7-2 with TRBJ2-1; 8 nucleotides agree with TRBD2. V was clipped by 1 base and J by 7 bases; unmatched bases: 6. The CDR3 is made up of 15 amino acids. Germline-derived CDR1 and CDR2 are SGHTA and FQGNSA.

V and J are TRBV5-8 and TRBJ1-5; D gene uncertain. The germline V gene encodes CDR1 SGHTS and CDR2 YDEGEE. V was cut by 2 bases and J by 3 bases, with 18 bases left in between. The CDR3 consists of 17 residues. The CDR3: CASSFVSRLTNNQPQHF. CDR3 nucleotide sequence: TGTGCCAGCAGCTTTGTTAGCAGGTTGACAAACAATCAGCCCCAGCATTTT.